This passage covers 12 T cell receptor beta chains from one sample sequenced in a study of beta chain features in type 1 diabetes. Of the isolated RNA, all was reverse transcribed, and so the sequenced material was expressed TCRB transcripts. The protocol was immunoSEQ multiplex PCR, while the TCRdb copy is restricted to in-frame clones and leaves out a portion. The data show a few hundred thousand clones, with more than 13% seen just once and approximately 0.019% held by the top ten. The specimen sequenced was naive CD4+ T cells from blood. The receptor set was obtained from a young woman in good health.

This clone was seen more than once but under ten times. J is TRBJ2-3 and V is TRBV5-6; the match to TRBD1 covers 8 bases. The V gene's germline CDR1 is SGHDT and CDR2 YYEEEE. With V trimmed by 4 bases and J by 1 base, 2 bases remained unmatched. The CDR3 is made up of 14 amino acids. CDR3: CASSATGGTDTQYF. The DNA for the CDR3 is TGTGCCAGCAGCGCGACAGGGGGCACAGATACGCAGTATTTT.

This rearrangement joins TRBV28 to TRBJ1-5; D perhaps matches TRBD1 (6 bases). Per germline, CDR1 MDHEN and CDR2 SYDVKM. The length of the CDR3 is 14 residues. Trimming cost V 6 bases and J 6 bases, with 15 bases left between them. The CDR3 spells CASRSGAPVQPQHF. DNA for the CDR3: TGTGCCAGCAGATCAGGGGCTCCTGTTCAGCCCCAGCATTTT.

The genes are TRBV11-2 and TRBJ2-7, with D possibly being TRBD2 (6 bases). Germline V gene sequence: CDR1 SGHAT, CDR2 FQNNGV. The germline V and J ends were trimmed by 1 base and 2 bases, with 12 bases remaining between them. The CDR3 has 15 residues. CDR3 in amino acids: CASSLVGGSTYEQYF. The CDR3 DNA follows: TGTGCCAGCAGCTTAGTGGGGGGATCTACCTACGAGCAGTACTTC.

This sequence joins TRBV7-2 and TRBJ2-1, with TRBD2 identical over 7 bases. Germline CDR1 is SGHTA and CDR2 is FQGNSA. The CDR3 covers 16 residues. Trimming at V came to 0 bases and at J to 7 bases, leaving 9 bases not matched to a gene. CDR3 protein: CASSLARTSLRNEQFF. DNA for the CDR3: TGTGCCAGCAGCTTAGCGCGGACTAGTTTAAGAAATGAGCAGTTCTTC.

This clone was seen a handful of times. The sample holds other DNA sequences that translate to the same CDR3. The CDR3, as DNA: TGTGCCTGGAGTGTAACGGGAAATCAGCCCCAGCATTTT. Translation gives CAWSVTGNQPQHF. V usage is TRBV30 and J usage is TRBJ1-5; D unresolved. In germline, CDR1 is GTSNPN, CDR2 SVGIG (reference sequence). The CDR3 has 13 amino acids. Between the trimmed V and J ends, which lost 0 bases and 4 bases, there was a span of 7 bases.

To note about this clone: Other nucleotide sequences in the sample specify the same CDR3. The chain couples TRBV28 to TRBJ2-7; D is uncertain. The CDR3 spans 13 residues. Per the germline V gene, CDR1 is MDHEN and CDR2 is SYDVKM. The V and J ends lost 6 bases and 2 bases respectively, with 11 bases between them. The CDR3 loop is CASSPGSTYEQYF. The CDR3 DNA follows: TGTGCCAGCAGCCCTGGCAGTACCTACGAGCAGTACTTC.

The chain combines TRBV19 with TRBJ2-2, with TRBD2 matching over 13 bases. Trimming removed 6 bases from V and 3 bases from J; junction bases left unmatched: 4. The CDR3 sequence is 16 residues long. Germline CDR1 and CDR2: LNHDA and SQIVND (reference sequence). This CDR3 reads CASSQLAGGYTGELFF. The DNA for the CDR3 is TGTGCCAGTAGCCAACTAGCGGGAGGGTACACCGGGGAGCTGTTTTTT. The variable domain in full, completed from reference TRBV19 and TRBJ2-2, reads DGGITQSPKYLFRKEGQNVTLSCEQNLNHDAMYWYRQDPGQGLRLIYYSQIVNDFQKGDIAEGYSVSREKKESFPLTVTSAQKNPTAFYLCASSQLAGGYTGELFFGEGSRLTVL.

This clone has more than one count but fewer than ten. The chain has TRBV9 and TRBJ2-5; TRBD2 agrees at 8 bases. With V trimmed by 4 bases and J by 2 bases, 7 bases remained unmatched. This CDR3 has 15 residues. Germline V lookup: CDR1 SGDLS, CDR2 YYNGEE. The CDR3 nucleotides are TGTGCCAGCAGCACCCGACTAGCGCAACAAGAGACCCAGTACTTC. This codes for CASSTRLAQQETQYF.

The CDR3: CASSLKNVLTYEQYF. The CDR3 DNA is TGTGCCAGCAGCTTAAAGAATGTGCTAACCTACGAGCAGTACTTC. The V gene is TRBV7-9, the J gene TRBJ2-7, with D hard to call. From germline, CDR1 is SEHNR and CDR2 FQNEAQ (reference sequence). The CDR3 has 15 amino acids. Trimming removed 2 bases from V and 2 bases from J, with 13 bases in between.

This clone has just a few counts. The rearrangement joins TRBV30 to TRBJ1-1; TRBD1 matches 9 bases. Trimming cost V 7 bases and J 4 bases; bases outside gene matches: 7. This CDR3 comprises 13 residues. Germline lookup yields CDR1 GTSNPN and CDR2 SVGIG (reference sequence). The CDR3 DNA is TGTGCCTTTAACAGGGGGCCGAGCACTGAAGCTTTCTTT. The encoded protein is CAFNRGPSTEAFF.

A few counts support this clone. The rearrangement uses TRBV6-1 and TRBJ1-5; no reliable D call. The CDR3 spans 12 residues. The V end was cut by 6 bases, the J end by 9 bases, with 12 bases between. Germline values: CDR1 MNHNS, CDR2 SASEGT. CDR3 nucleotide sequence: TGTGCCAGCAGGAGGGCGGAGGGGCCCCAGCATTTT. As protein: CASRRAEGPQHF.

This sequence joins TRBV19 and TRBJ2-7, with a weak D call TRBD2 (5 bases). CDR3 size: 15 residues. Per germline, CDR1 LNHDA and CDR2 SQIVND (reference sequence). The germline V and J ends were trimmed by 5 bases and 2 bases, with 16 bases remaining between them. DNA of the CDR3: TGTGCCAGTAGTCACCCAGGTGGGAGCGCCTACGAGCAGTACTTC. It encodes CASSHPGGSAYEQYF.